These T cell receptor beta chains were read from a single sample in a study of blood T cell repertoires in COVID-19. Clones were sequenced by immunoSEQ multiplex PCR, and TCRdb holds only the in-frame ones, with some missing. The table includes about 110,000 clones, 76% detected once. Sequencing used peripheral blood. These receptors were obtained from a woman older than 75 with acute or convalescent COVID-19. CDR3s include the opening cysteine and the closing phenylalanine or tryptophan.

j_call | v_call | cdr3_aa
TRBJ1-2 | TRBV27 | CASKGGFYGYTF
TRBJ1-2 | TRBV30 | CAWSVQGLGYTF
TRBJ2-7 | TRBV11-1 | CASSSEAGSYEQYF
TRBJ2-7 | TRBV5-1 | CASSLGGQSYEQYF
TRBJ1-1 | TRBV2 | CASSEPEYTEAFF
TRBJ1-2 | TRBV20-1 | CSASGGEGYTF
TRBJ1-2 | TRBV20-1 | CSASVLRVGGYTF
TRBJ1-5 | TRBV3-1/TRBV3-2 | CASSQTNQPQHF
TRBJ2-2 | TRBV24-1 | CATSDSVRWNTGELFF
TRBJ1-2 | TRBV18 | CASSPGRGLDGYTF
TRBJ2-2 | TRBV7-6 | CASSSKSGTDAFTGELFF
TRBJ1-2 | TRBV24-1 | CATSAQGDGGYTF
TRBJ2-5 | TRBV18 | CASSPVTVRETQYF
TRBJ2-1 | TRBV13 | CASSYELTSGVLSNEQFF
TRBJ1-2 | TRBV28 | CASSSSGQNYGYTF
TRBJ2-1 | TRBV11-2 | CASSLGRGGGSNEQFF
TRBJ2-7 | TRBV29-1 | CSVESGQETTVQYF
TRBJ2-1 | TRBV6-5 | CASSWTSGRMNEQFF
TRBJ2-1 | TRBV12-3/TRBV12-4 | CASILSGVDEQFF
TRBJ2-1 | TRBV6-1 | CASSESWGGPWDEQFF
TRBJ1-2 | TRBV6-5 | CASSRTGSNYGYTF
TRBJ1-5 | TRBV7-2 | CASSPDRGNQPQHF
TRBJ2-1 | TRBV19 | CASRTTGPAYNEQFF
TRBJ2-5 | TRBV18 | CASSQDTPSGGWETQYF
TRBJ2-1 | TRBV7-7 | CASSLGPAGGLNEQFF
TRBJ1-2 | TRBV30 | CALIRPGNYGYTF
TRBJ1-4 | TRBV30 | CAWRDVGTNEKLFF
TRBJ2-3 | TRBV5-1 | CASSASGDVSDTQYF
TRBJ2-6 | TRBV25-1 | CASRGQGLVSGANVLTF
TRBJ1-6 | TRBV5-1 | CASQAGINSPLHF
TRBJ2-3 | TRBV6-5 | CASSTTSPSTDTQYF
TRBJ1-5 | TRBV10-2 | CASSDPQGANQPQHF
TRBJ1-3 | TRBV30 | CAWRTADGNTIYF
TRBJ2-3 | TRBV7-3 | CASSSRGSAADTQYF
TRBJ2-7 | TRBV30 | CAWSLGGTYEQYF
TRBJ1-1 | TRBV10-2 | CASSVPSGAEAFF